This T cell receptor (beta chain) stems from a study of vaccination effects on CD4 cells after COVID-19. Antigen-specific CD4+ T cells were expanded (with viral peptide pools) by the ViraFEST assay ahead of sequencing. The culture ran for roughly ten days before CD4+ T cells were isolated. Either the BNT162b2 or mRNA-1273 vaccine was given to participants in two doses. On both days 3 and 7, half of the culture medium was replaced with IL-2 medium. To note about this clone: Antigen specificity is unknown.

Some clones are missing from TCRdb's copy, which holds only in-frame ones; the method was immunoSEQ multiplex PCR. The sample lists about 80,000 clones; roughly 80% were seen once. General study findings and limits: Recruitment yielded few convalescent patients, and the study had no early post-infection timepoints.

Deletions cut 5 bases from V and 0 bases from J, with 13 bases between. The CDR3 has 16 residues. Germline-derived CDR1 and CDR2 are LNHDA and SQIVND (reference sequence). The chain is built from TRBV19 and TRBJ1-4, with D perhaps matching TRBD1 (6 bases). The input for sequencing was CD4+ T cells from PBMCs cultured with HCoV-OC43 spike peptides, taken after COVID-19 vaccination. The subset here: HCoV-OC43 spike overlapping peptide pool stimulation. The clonotype originates from a human donor who received a COVID-19 vaccine. This CDR3 is CASSLGGLATNEKLFF. Here the CDR3 DNA reads TGTGCCAGTAGTCTTGGGGGGCTCGCAACTAATGAAAAACTGTTTTTT.